The 17 T cell receptor beta chains below come from one sample, sequenced in a study of cytomegalovirus exposure and HLA in healthy donors. Primers included in the PCR were 60 Vbeta and 13 Jbeta primers. This table comes from immunoSEQ multiplex PCR, and its TCRdb copy is limited to in-frame clones, with some not included. The table has approximately 110,000 clones, just under 75% seen once. Source material: PBMCs. Receptors were obtained from a man aged 60-69 years in good health and CMV-seropositive.

The chain joins TRBV6-5 to TRBJ2-3; no definite D call. CDR3 length: 13 residues. Deletions cut 8 bases from V and 6 bases from J, with 15 bases between. CDR1 is MNHEY, CDR2 SVGAGI, per germline. CDR3 bases: TGTGCCAGCTCCCCCAGTTTTGTTGATACGCAGTATTTT. It specifies CASSPSFVDTQYF.

The rearrangement uses TRBV6-1 and TRBJ1-5; D remains ambiguous. CDR3 length: 14 residues. V lost 3 bases and J lost 7, with 13 bases in between. Germline V lookup: CDR1 MNHNS, CDR2 SASEGT. The CDR3 region is CASSEMRSGQPQHF. For the CDR3, the DNA is TGTGCCAGCAGTGAGATGAGGTCGGGGCAGCCCCAGCATTTT.

The chain couples TRBV10-1 to TRBJ2-5; D unclear. TRBJ2-7 matches the DNA end more closely, so the J call is doubtful. Germline V gene sequence: CDR1 WNHNN, CDR2 SYGVQD (reference sequence). The CDR3 is 13 residues long. Written as DNA, the CDR3 is TGCGCCAGCAGTCCAGGAAAATCCTACGAGCAGTACTTC. Translated: CASSPGKSYEQYF.

The rearrangement joins TRBV27 to TRBJ1-5; no reliable D call. Germline V gene data show CDR1 as MNHEY and CDR2 as SMNVEV (reference sequence). CDR3 length: 11 residues. Trimming removed 5 bases at V and 5 bases at J, with 4 bases between. The CDR3, as DNA: TGTGCCAGCAGTCACTATCAGCCCCAGCATTTT. Translated: CASSHYQPQHF.

The rearrangement joins TRBV18 to TRBJ2-7; 8 nucleotides align to TRBD2. V shed 2 bases, J shed 3 bases, and the junction held 3 bases outside the gene matches. The CDR3 extends over 14 amino acids. Looked up from germline, CDR1 is KGHSH and CDR2 is LQKENI. The CDR3 DNA reads as TGTGCCAGCTCACCATCCCGGGGGGGCTACGAGCAGTACTTC. It yields the protein CASSPSRGGYEQYF. Using reference TRBV18 and TRBJ2-7 for the parts outside the CDR3, the full variable domain is NAGVMQNPRHLVRRRGQEARLRCSPMKGHSHVYWYRQLPEEGLKFMVYLQKENIIDESGMPKERFSAEFPKEGPSILRIQQVVRGDSAAYFCASSPSRGGYEQYFGPGTRLTVT.

The V and J genes are TRBV18 and TRBJ2-7; TRBD1 agrees at 10 bases. The CDR3 loop spans 16 amino acids. Germline assignment: CDR1 KGHSH and CDR2 LQKENI. With V trimmed by 4 bases and J by 2 bases, 8 bases remained unmatched. As DNA, the CDR3 is TGTGCCAGCTCACGGTTAGGAGGACAGGGGGCCTACGAGCAGTACTTC. It specifies CASSRLGGQGAYEQYF.

This clone appeared a single time. The rearrangement uses TRBV6-5 and TRBJ2-3; TRBD2 matches 7 bases. The trim removed 5 bases at V and 2 bases at J, leaving 7 bases unmatched. CDR3 size: 15 residues. Per germline, CDR1 MNHEY and CDR2 SVGAGI. The chain's CDR3 is CASSVGLDSTDTQYF. The CDR3, as DNA: TGTGCCAGCAGTGTCGGACTAGACTCCACAGATACGCAGTATTTT.

This rearrangement joins TRBV9 to TRBJ2-3; 7 bases map to TRBD1. Germline trimming cut 8 bases from V and 2 bases from J; bases unmatched to any gene: 5. In germline, CDR1 is SGDLS, CDR2 YYNGEE. The CDR3 spans 13 residues. The CDR3: CARPGQHTDTQYF. DNA for the CDR3: TGTGCCAGACCGGGACAGCACACAGATACGCAGTATTTT.

V and J are TRBV6-5 and TRBJ1-3; no clear D gene. The CDR3 contains 13 residues. Trimming removed 6 bases at V and 0 bases at J, with 6 bases between. Germline loops: CDR1 MNHEY, CDR2 SVGAGI. DNA for the CDR3: TGTGCCAGCAGACGGGACTCTGGAAACACCATATATTTT. Encoded protein: CASRRDSGNTIYF.

This chain uses TRBV11-2 with TRBJ1-2; 7 nucleotides match TRBD1. This CDR3 is built from 14 residues. The ends lost 3 bases at V and 7 bases at J; junction bases unmatched: 8. CDR1 is SGHAT, CDR2 FQNNGV, per germline. DNA for the CDR3: TGTGCCAGCAGCTTTCGACAGTCAGGGGGTGGCTACACCTTC. It is translated as CASSFRQSGGGYTF.

J is TRBJ1-4 and V is TRBV27; 11 bases align to TRBD1. Germline V lookup: CDR1 MNHEY, CDR2 SMNVEV (reference sequence). V was pared by 6 bases and J by 1 base, with 7 bases of the junction left unmatched. This CDR3 is 17 amino acids long. Here the CDR3 reads CASRKDRGQGTNEKLFF. In DNA form, the CDR3 reads TGTGCCAGCAGAAAGGACAGGGGGCAAGGAACTAATGAAAAACTGTTTTTT.

This clone has more than one count but fewer than ten. For the CDR3, the DNA is TGTGCCATCACTGTTAAACGGGACACTGAAGCTTTCTTT. It encodes CAITVKRDTEAFF. J is TRBJ1-1 and V is TRBV10-3; D uncertain. V lost 7 bases, J lost 3 bases, and 12 bases lay in between. The CDR3 sequence is 13 residues long. Germline-derived CDR1 and CDR2 are ENHRY and SYGVKD.

This clone is a singleton in its sample. This rearrangement joins TRBV5-6 to TRBJ2-7, with D perhaps TRBD1 (5 bases). V was cut by 2 bases and J by 0 bases, with 9 bases left in between. Germline CDR1 SGHDT, CDR2 YYEEEE. There are 14 residues in the CDR3. CDR3 protein: CASSLGVDSYEQYF. The CDR3 coding sequence is TGTGCCAGCAGCTTAGGGGTCGACTCCTACGAGCAGTACTTC.

This clone showed up just a few times. The V gene is TRBV4-2, the J gene TRBJ1-2; D remains ambiguous. CDR1 LGHNA and CDR2 YNFKEQ come from the germline V gene. The CDR3 totals 15 residues. The germline V and J ends were trimmed by 0 bases and 5 bases, with 13 bases remaining between them. Here the CDR3 reads CASSQDKRVGYGYTF. The CDR3, as DNA: TGTGCCAGCAGCCAAGACAAGAGGGTAGGGTATGGCTACACCTTC.

The chain carries TRBV5-6 and TRBJ2-1, with TRBD2 matching over 7 bases. V shed 3 bases, J shed 8 bases, and the junction held 8 bases outside the gene matches. Germline V gives CDR1 SGHDT, CDR2 YYEEEE. The CDR3 has 14 amino acids. This CDR3 reads CASSWEGPGYEQFF. The CDR3 DNA reads TGTGCCAGCAGCTGGGAGGGGCCGGGGTATGAGCAGTTCTTC.

The chain recombines TRBV28 with TRBJ2-7, with 7 bases that match TRBD1. Germline loops: CDR1 MDHEN, CDR2 SYDVKM. CDR3 length: 13 residues. V was pared by 8 bases and J by 4 bases, with 8 bases of the junction left unmatched. The CDR3 region is CASGYRGLYEQYF. The CDR3 nucleotides read TGTGCCAGCGGTTACAGGGGTCTTTACGAGCAGTACTTC.

This chain links TRBV5-4 with TRBJ1-4, with 8 positions matching TRBD1. The CDR3 is 15 residues long. J lost 8 bases, V lost 2 bases, and 8 bases had no gene match. CDR1 and CDR2 from the germline V gene are SGHNT and YYREEE (reference sequence). The CDR3 sequence is CASSFSGGGREKLFF. The CDR3 nucleotides are TGTGCCAGCAGCTTCTCAGGGGGCGGACGGGAAAAACTGTTTTTT.